One T cell receptor beta chain is described in this entry. CDR3 size: 18 residues. Germline lookup yields CDR1 MNHEY and CDR2 SMNVEV (reference sequence). The junction had 5 bases not matched to a gene; V was cut back by 4 bases and J by 2 bases. This sample stems from a study of T cell responses to AZD1222 COVID-19 vaccine. Here immunoSEQ multiplex PCR was the method, and the copy in TCRdb shows in-frame clones only, minus some. The sample has fewer than 200,000 clones; approximately 94% are singletons. This TCR derives from an adult who received the AZD1222 COVID-19 vaccine. The genes are TRBV27 and TRBJ2-1, with TRBD2 matching 16 bases. Source: peripheral blood, taken 28 days after the second AZD1222 dose. This CDR3 reads CASSSGTSGRAAYNEQFF. In DNA form, the CDR3 reads TGTGCCAGCAGTTCAGGGACTAGCGGGAGGGCCGCCTACAATGAGCAGTTCTTC.